This T cell receptor (beta chain) is from a study of shared clonotypes between healthy human individuals. Comments on this clone: Its antigen remains unidentified.

The authors distributed each subset's genomic DNA evenly over several immunoSEQ plates. Produced via immunoSEQ multiplex PCR; TCRdb's table is partial and in-frame only. Among more than 1,200,000 clones listed, just under 99% were seen once. Points from the study as a whole: The sampled material consisted only of blood, and tissue repertoires are likely to differ. Clonotype sharing among donors was thought likely to change with sequencing depth. With few donors, the genetic and exposure-history diversity represented was limited.

CDR1 is SGHTS, CDR2 YDEGEE, per germline. The CDR3 contains 14 residues. Trimming cost V 0 bases and J 5 bases, with 8 bases left between them. The TCR was taken from a man aged 25-40 years in good health. V is TRBV5-8 and J is TRBJ2-2; the D is unclear. The sample consisted of naive CD4+ T cells sorted from blood. Subset described: CD45RA+ positively selected. CDR3 in amino acids: CASSLGLQTGELFF. The DNA of the CDR3 is TGTGCCAGCAGCTTGGGTTTGCAAACCGGGGAGCTGTTTTTT.